The source of this T cell receptor (beta chain) is a study of Ad26.COV2.S vaccination and SARS-CoV-2 variants. This clone was seen only once. This table comes from immunoSEQ multiplex PCR, and its TCRdb copy is limited to in-frame clones, with some not included. Of about 350,000 clones listed, 80% to 90% are singletons. Treatment defined: roughly 19 received Ad26.COV2.S at low or high dose, single or two shots; roughly five received placebo; per-sample allocation not given. Collection of samples fell on day 63 after the first vaccine or placebo injection. Sequenced material: peripheral blood, taken in a trial of Ad26.COV2.S vaccine versus placebo. This clonotype was obtained from a person between 18 and 60 years old who received the Ad26.COV2.S COVID-19 vaccine or a placebo.

CDR3: CASSVAYGSYEQYF. The DNA for the CDR3 is TGTGCCAGCAGCGTAGCTTACGGATCCTACGAGCAGTACTTC. This chain joins TRBV9 and TRBJ2-7; D unresolved. This CDR3 is built from 14 residues. The V end was cut by 0 bases, the J end by 1 base, with 8 bases between. CDR1 and CDR2 from the germline V gene are SGDLS and YYNGEE.